This T cell receptor (beta chain) was identified during a study of response to subunit inactivated influenza vaccine. The study's findings and limits: Each seasonal influenza vaccination recruits few new T cells, the authors suggested.

Remarks on this clonotype: Its antigen is as yet unknown.

The CDR3 has 16 residues. The germline CDR1 and CDR2 sequences are DFQATT and SNEGSKA (reference sequence). V was clipped by 6 bases and J by 9 bases; unmatched bases: 18. One entry per CDR3 protein, called by TCRdb with MiXCR from the RT-PCR reads. The top ten clones hold roughly 3.1% of a sample with some 500,000 distinct CDR3 sequences, approximately 15% of them seen once. The V call is TRBV20-1, the J call TRBJ2-1, with 9 bases aligning to TRBD2. Sample: CD4+ T cells sorted from PBMCs, taken 23 to 25 months after vaccination. The sequence derives from a man between 50 and 70 years old who received an inactivated influenza vaccine. This chain's CDR3 is CSAQRHSGGRVGEQFF. CDR3 in DNA: TGCAGTGCCCAACGCCACAGCGGGGGGCGGGTTGGTGAGCAGTTCTTC.